This T cell receptor beta chain derives from a study of CD8+ T cells in alopecia areata. cDNA serving as the sequencing template came from extracted, reverse transcribed RNA. Assay: immunoSEQ multiplex PCR; the TCRdb copy retains only in-frame clones and omits some. This table holds some 150,000 clones, around four fifths found once. Points from the study as a whole: Mice showed clearer TCR sharing than patients did, a gap that was possibly HLA-related.

Trimming cost V 2 bases and J 1 base, with 4 bases left between them. This CDR3 is built from 13 residues. Germline values: CDR1 SGHVS, CDR2 FNYEAQ. This clone was seen only a few times. Its antigen is unknown. The treatment: oral pan-JAK inhibitor, 5-10 mg twice daily. V usage is TRBV7-6 and J usage is TRBJ2-3; the D is unclear. The clonotype originates from a human donor with alopecia areata. The specimen was CD8+ T cells sorted from blood, collected at week 4, from a patient treated with tofacitinib. CDR3 region: CASSLLGTDTQYF. The CDR3 DNA reads as TGTGCCAGCAGCTTATTGGGCACAGATACGCAGTATTTT.